These 6 T cell receptor beta chains came from one sample sequenced in a study of graft-versus-host responses after intestinal transplantation. Clones were read by immunoSEQ multiplex PCR, and TCRdb kept only the in-frame ones, dropping some. Here the sample spans under 90,000 clones, about 92% being singletons. Source: PBMCs, taken 98 days after intestinal transplantation. The receptor source for this set is a human patient who received an intestinal transplant, so some T cells may come from the graft donor.

The chain is built from TRBV28 and TRBJ2-7, with a tentative D call TRBD2 (7 bases). The CDR3 runs to 15 residues. V lost 4 bases and J lost 4, with 17 bases in between. Germline loops: CDR1 MDHEN, CDR2 SYDVKM. The CDR3 DNA is TGTGCCAGCAGTTGGGGGCAGGGAGGGACGTACGAGCAGTACTTC. Amino acids: CASSWGQGGTYEQYF.

J is TRBJ1-3 and V is TRBV5-4; D remains unclear. V was shortened by 0 bases and J by 1 base, with 11 bases between the two germline ends. From germline, CDR1 is SGHNT and CDR2 YYREEE (reference sequence). The CDR3 totals 16 residues. The CDR3 DNA is TGTGCCAGCAGCTTGGAGCCGACGACTTCTGGAAACACCATATATTTT. Amino acid sequence: CASSLEPTTSGNTIYF. Supplemented by reference TRBV5-4 and TRBJ1-3, the full variable domain reads ETGVTQSPTHLIKTRGQQVTLRCSSQSGHNTVSWYQQALGQGPQFIFQYYREEENGRGNFPPRFSGLQFPNYSSELNVNALELDDSALYLCASSLEPTTSGNTIYFGEGSWLTVV.

The chain links TRBV27 to TRBJ2-7, with D maybe TRBD2 (6 bases). Trimming cost V 6 bases and J 1 base, with 16 bases left between them. The CDR3 runs 15 residues. Germline CDR1 and CDR2: MNHEY and SMNVEV (reference sequence). Here the CDR3 DNA reads TGTGCCAGCAGGCCTTGGGGGACTGGGTCCTACGAGCAGTACTTC. It translates to CASRPWGTGSYEQYF.

The chain links TRBV4-1 to TRBJ2-7, with TRBD2 matching over 7 bases. CDR3 length: 16 residues. Germline CDR1 MGHRA, CDR2 YSYEKL. V was clipped by 6 bases and J by 2 bases; unmatched bases: 13. DNA for the CDR3: TGCGCCAGCAGACAGTCCGAGCGGGGTCTTCCCTACGAGCAGTACTTC. Protein product: CASRQSERGLPYEQYF.

V and J are TRBV5-6 and TRBJ2-3; TRBD2 matches at 11 bases. The germline V gene has CDR1 SGHDT and CDR2 YYEEEE. This CDR3 has 15 amino acids. Germline trimming cut 1 base from V and 3 bases from J; bases unmatched to any gene: 1. The CDR3 here is CASSLLAGGTDTQYF. As DNA, the CDR3 is TGTGCCAGCAGCTTGCTAGCGGGAGGAACAGATACGCAGTATTTT.

This chain joins TRBV5-4 and TRBJ2-5, with D perhaps matching TRBD2 (6 bases). The CDR3 is 14 amino acids. Trimming removed 2 bases from V and 2 bases from J, with 10 bases in between. Germline V CDR1 and CDR2: SGHNT, YYREEE (reference sequence). The CDR3 loop reads CASSLIADQETQYF. In nucleotides, the CDR3 is TGTGCCAGCAGCTTAATAGCGGATCAAGAGACCCAGTACTTC.